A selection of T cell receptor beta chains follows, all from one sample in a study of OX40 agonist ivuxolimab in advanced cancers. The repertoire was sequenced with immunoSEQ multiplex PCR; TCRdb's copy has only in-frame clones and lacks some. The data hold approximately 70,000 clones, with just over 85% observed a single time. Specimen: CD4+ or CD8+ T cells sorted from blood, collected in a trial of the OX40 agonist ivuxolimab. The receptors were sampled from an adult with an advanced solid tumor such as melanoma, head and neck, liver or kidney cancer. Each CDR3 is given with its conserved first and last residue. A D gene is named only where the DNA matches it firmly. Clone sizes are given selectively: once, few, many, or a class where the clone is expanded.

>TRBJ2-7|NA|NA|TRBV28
TGTGCCAGCAACGGCTCAGGCGGGGAAATGGTCGAGCAGTACTTC
CASNGSGGEMVEQYF
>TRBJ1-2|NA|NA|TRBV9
TGTGCCAGCAGCGTAGGGAGGGATTTCTATGGCTACACCTTC
CASSVGRDFYGYTF
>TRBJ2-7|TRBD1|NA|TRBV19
TGTGCCAGTAGAGGGGGACAGGAGTCCTACGAGCAGTACTTC
CASRGGQESYEQYF
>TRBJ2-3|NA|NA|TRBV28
TGTGCCAGCAGTTTTTTTAGCCTGGCAGATACGCAGTATTTT
CASSFFSLADTQYF
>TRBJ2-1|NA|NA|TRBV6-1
TGTGCCAGCAGTCGTAATACCTACAATGAGCAGTTCTTC
CASSRNTYNEQFF
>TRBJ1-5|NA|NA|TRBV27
TGTGCCAGCAGAAGAAAGGGATATAGCAATCAGCCCCAGCATTTT
CASRRKGYSNQPQHF
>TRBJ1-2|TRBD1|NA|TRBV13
TGTGCCAGCAGCGTTGACAGGGGGTATGGCTACACCTTC
CASSVDRGYGYTF
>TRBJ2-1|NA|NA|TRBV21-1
TGTGCCAGCAGCAAGAAAGCGGGGGGACCCTACAATGAGCAGTTCTTC
CASSKKAGGPYNEQFF
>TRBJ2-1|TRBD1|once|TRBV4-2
TGTGCCAGCAGCCAAGACCTACGGTTGGACAGGGGGTACAATGAGCAGTTCTTC
CASSQDLRLDRGYNEQFF
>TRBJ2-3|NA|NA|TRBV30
TGTGCCTGGAGTCACTCCTCAGATACGCAGTATTTT
CAWSHSSDTQYF
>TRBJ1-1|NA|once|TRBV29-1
TGCAGCGGGGGGCGGGGCACTGAAGCTTTCTTT
CSGGRGTEAFF
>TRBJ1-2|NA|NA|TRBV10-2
TGCGCCAGCACTTCCCATCTGGGCTATGGCTACACCTTC
CASTSHLGYGYTF
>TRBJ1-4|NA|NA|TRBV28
TGTGCCAGCAGTTTTCTCCAGGGTGCAACTAATGAAAAACTGTTTTTT
CASSFLQGATNEKLFF
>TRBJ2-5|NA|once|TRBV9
TGTGCCAGCAGCGTAGGGCACCGGGAGACCCAGTACTTC
CASSVGHRETQYF
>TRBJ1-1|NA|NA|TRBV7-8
TGTGCCAGCAGCGTAACAGAAGAGAACACTGAAGCTTTCTTT
CASSVTEENTEAFF
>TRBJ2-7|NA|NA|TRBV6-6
TGTGCCAGCAGGCCTGGGTCGGCTACCTACGAGCAGTACTTC
CASRPGSATYEQYF
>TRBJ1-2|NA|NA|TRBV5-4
TGTGCCAGCAGCTTAAAAGGGTTGCGGTATGGCTACACCTTC
CASSLKGLRYGYTF
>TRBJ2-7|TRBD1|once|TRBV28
TGTGCCAGCAGGAGGACAGGGAGTACGCGTGAGCAGTACTTC
CASRRTGSTREQYF
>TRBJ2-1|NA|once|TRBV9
TGTGCCAGCAGCCCGAGTCAGAGGCTACTCCATGAGCAGTTCTTC
CASSPSQRLLHEQFF
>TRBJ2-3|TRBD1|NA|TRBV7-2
TGTGCCAGCAGCTTAGACAGGGGGGCAGATACGCAGTATTTT
CASSLDRGADTQYF
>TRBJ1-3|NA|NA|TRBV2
TGTGCCAGCAGTGATTCCCGGCAGGGGCCTGGAAACACCATATATTTT
CASSDSRQGPGNTIYF
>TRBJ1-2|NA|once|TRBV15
TGTGCCACCAGCAGAGTAGGGGGAACGTATGGCTACACCTTC
CATSRVGGTYGYTF
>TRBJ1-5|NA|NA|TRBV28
TGTGCCAGCAGTTTGGAGGAGCAGCCCCAGCATTTT
CASSLEEQPQHF
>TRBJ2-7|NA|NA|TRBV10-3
TGTGCCATCAGTCCTCACGGCGGACAGATCACCTACGAGCAGTACTTC
CAISPHGGQITYEQYF
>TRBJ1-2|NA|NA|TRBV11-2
TGTGCCAGCAGCTTAATGGCGGGACCAGTAATCTATGGCTACACCTTC
CASSLMAGPVIYGYTF
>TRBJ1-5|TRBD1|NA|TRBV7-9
TGTGCCAGCAGCCCAGCACAGGGGAATCAGCCCCAGCATTTT
CASSPAQGNQPQHF
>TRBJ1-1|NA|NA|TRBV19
TGTGCCAGTAAGAGGGAACGAGCCCTCCCGAACACTGAAGCTTTCTTT
CASKRERALPNTEAFF
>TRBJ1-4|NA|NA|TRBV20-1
TGCAGTGGGGGCTCAAATGAAAAACTGTTTTTT
CSGGSNEKLFF
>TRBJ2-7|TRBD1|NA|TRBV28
TGTGCCAGCAGCAGATCCGGGACAGGGTTCCGCGAGCAGTACTTC
CASSRSGTGFREQYF